This TCR beta chain was obtained from a study of Ad26.COV2.S vaccination and SARS-CoV-2 variants. On the study more broadly: Donor participated within the Ad26.COV2.S arm of the COV1001 trial. Recipients of Ad26.COV2.S got it intramuscularly, once or twice 56 days apart.

Comment on this clone: What it binds is unknown.

Regarding treatment: 15 to 20 received Ad26.COV2.S at low or high dose, single or two shots; about 5 received placebo; per-sample allocation not given. Day 63 after the first injection of vaccine or placebo was the sampling time. This person who donated was an adult of 18-55 years in Boston. Study findings and constraints: For non-spike TCRs, breadth in vaccine recipients resembled that in placebo recipients.

Profiling relied on immunoSEQ multiplex PCR, and the TCRdb table lists in-frame clones only, not all of them. The sample consists of roughly 400,000 clones, about nine tenths of them appearing once. V lost 5 bases and J lost 1; bases outside the gene matches: 6. The CDR3 length is 16 residues. From germline, CDR1 is SGHVS and CDR2 FQNEAQ. The sample here was peripheral blood, taken in a trial of Ad26.COV2.S vaccine versus placebo. The chain links TRBV7-8 to TRBJ1-5; 9 bases agree with TRBD1. The sequence came from a person between 18 and 59 years old who received the Ad26.COV2.S COVID-19 vaccine or a placebo. CDR3 region: CASSPGTGTSNQPQHF. The CDR3 DNA follows: TGTGCCAGCAGCCCCGGGACAGGGACGAGCAATCAGCCCCAGCATTTT.